One sample yielded the 6 T cell receptor beta chains listed below, sequenced in a study of T cells in tumors after PD-1 blockade. The table came from immunoSEQ multiplex PCR; TCRdb's copy has only in-frame clones and leaves some out. The data hold thousands of clones, with about 56% observed a single time. The source material was tumor tissue, sampled after anti-PD-1 treatment. The source of these receptors is a human donor with cutaneous squamous cell carcinoma.

The rearrangement uses TRBV18 and TRBJ2-6, with D possibly matching TRBD1 (6 bases). Germline V CDR1 and CDR2: KGHSH, LQKENI. V gave up 5 bases and J gave up 0 bases, with 17 bases separating them. CDR3 length: 18 amino acids. The CDR3 DNA reads TGTGCCAGCTCATCTCCGGGACAAGAGAGCTCTGGGGCCAACGTCCTGACTTTC. It specifies CASSSPGQESSGANVLTF.

This clone has more than one count but fewer than ten. The J gene is TRBJ2-3, the V gene TRBV5-1; 11 bases agree with TRBD1. V shed 4 bases, J shed 1 base, and the junction held 5 bases outside the gene matches. The CDR3 covers 16 residues. From germline, CDR1 is SGHRS and CDR2 YFSETQ. CDR3 in DNA: TGCGCCAGCAGCGTGGGGACAGGGGGGGGCACAGATACGCAGTATTTT. As protein: CASSVGTGGGTDTQYF.

In its sample, this clone ranks as large. V is TRBV5-1 and J is TRBJ1-2; 8 positions match TRBD1. The junction had 6 bases not matched to a gene; V was cut back by 4 bases and J by 1 base. This CDR3 has 15 residues. Germline V gene lookup returns CDR1 SGHRS and CDR2 YFSETQ. The DNA of the CDR3 is TGCGCCAGCAGCCAAACAGGGGGTCATAACTATGGCTACACCTTC. Protein sequence: CASSQTGGHNYGYTF.

CDR3 sequence reads: CASSTPRGDRNTEAFF. The CDR3 bases are TGTGCCAGTAGTACTCCTAGGGGGGACAGGAACACTGAAGCTTTCTTT. The V gene is TRBV19, the J gene TRBJ1-1, with 7 bases aligning to TRBD1. The length of the CDR3 is 16 residues. V trimming: 4 bases; J trimming: 1 base; junction bases outside the gene matches: 9. CDR1 is LNHDA, CDR2 SQIVND, per germline (reference sequence).

The chain couples TRBV27 to TRBJ2-1; D gene ambiguous. The V end lost 0 bases, the J end lost 0 bases, and 9 bases lay between the germline ends. The CDR3 has 16 residues. Germline-derived CDR1 and CDR2 are MNHEY and SMNVEV (reference sequence). CDR3 loop: CASSLSPRYSYNEQFF. The CDR3, as DNA: TGTGCCAGCAGTTTATCTCCCCGGTACTCCTACAATGAGCAGTTCTTC.

CDR3 bases: TGTGCCAGCTCACCACCGGGACTCCCACAAGAGACCCAGTACTTC. Translating gives CASSPPGLPQETQYF. This sequence joins TRBV18 and TRBJ2-5, with a weak D call TRBD2 (6 bases). Germline CDR1 and CDR2: KGHSH and LQKENI. CDR3 length equals 15 residues. V shed 0 bases and J shed 2 bases, with 10 bases lying between them.